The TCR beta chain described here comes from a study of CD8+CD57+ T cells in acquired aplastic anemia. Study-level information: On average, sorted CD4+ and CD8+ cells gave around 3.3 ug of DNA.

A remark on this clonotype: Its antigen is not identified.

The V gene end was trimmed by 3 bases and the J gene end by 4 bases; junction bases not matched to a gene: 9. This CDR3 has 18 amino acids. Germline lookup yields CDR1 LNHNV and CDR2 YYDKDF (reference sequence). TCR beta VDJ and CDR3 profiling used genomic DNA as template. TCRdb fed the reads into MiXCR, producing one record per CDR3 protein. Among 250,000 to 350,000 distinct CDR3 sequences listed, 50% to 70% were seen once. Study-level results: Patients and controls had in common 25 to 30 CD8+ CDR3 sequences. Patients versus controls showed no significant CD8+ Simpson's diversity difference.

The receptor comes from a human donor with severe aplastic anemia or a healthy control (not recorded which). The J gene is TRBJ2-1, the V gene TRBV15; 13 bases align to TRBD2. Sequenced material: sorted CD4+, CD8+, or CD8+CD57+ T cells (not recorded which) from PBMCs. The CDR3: CATSSRPGLAGLYNEQFF. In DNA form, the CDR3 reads TGTGCCACCAGCAGTAGACCGGGACTAGCGGGACTATACAATGAGCAGTTCTTC.